This T cell receptor (beta chain) was observed in a study of CD8 T cells in ankylosing spondylitis. A quantitative 5'-RACE method, one with molecular barcodes, was used to make TCR beta libraries. TCRdb itself ran the 5' RACE reads through MiXCR, one entry per CDR3 protein. The profile covers about 210,000 distinct CDR3 sequences, with just under 7.5% appearing a single time and approximately 15% taken by the ten largest. Overall study findings and caveats: Disease-associated clones were reportedly significantly overrepresented in matched ankylosing spondylitis synovial fluid. Ankylosing spondylitis blood appeared to carry a characteristic TCR beta motif of roughly 8 highly homologous variants.

As to this clonotype: Its antigen is unidentified.

The sequence came from a male donor with ankylosing spondylitis. Source material: blood, either unsorted or a sorted T cell fraction (not recorded which).

The CDR3: CASTPMAGGMGPYGYTF. DNA for the CDR3: TGTGCCAGCACTCCTATGGCAGGGGGAATGGGTCCCTATGGCTACACCTTC. The chain employs TRBV27 and TRBJ1-2, with 7 bases identical to TRBD1. The CDR3 loop spans 17 amino acids. Germline trimming cut 7 bases from V and 4 bases from J; bases unmatched to any gene: 18. The germline V gene encodes CDR1 MNHEY and CDR2 SMNVEV (reference sequence).